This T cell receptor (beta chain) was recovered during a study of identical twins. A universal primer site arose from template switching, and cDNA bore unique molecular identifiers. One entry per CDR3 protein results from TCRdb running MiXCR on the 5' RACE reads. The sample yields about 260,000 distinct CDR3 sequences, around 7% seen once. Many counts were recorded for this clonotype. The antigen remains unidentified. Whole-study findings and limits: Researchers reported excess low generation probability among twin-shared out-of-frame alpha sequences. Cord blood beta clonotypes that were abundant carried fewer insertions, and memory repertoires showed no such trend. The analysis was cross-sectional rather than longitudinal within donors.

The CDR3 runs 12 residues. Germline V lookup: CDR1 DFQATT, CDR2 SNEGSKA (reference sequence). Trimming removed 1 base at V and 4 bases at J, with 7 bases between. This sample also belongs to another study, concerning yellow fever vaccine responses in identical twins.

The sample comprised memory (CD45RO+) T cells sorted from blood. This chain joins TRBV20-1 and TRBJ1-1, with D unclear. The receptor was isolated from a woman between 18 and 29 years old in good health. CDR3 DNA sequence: TGCAGTGCTAGAGGGACGGGCACTGAAGCTTTCTTT. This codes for CSARGTGTEAFF.